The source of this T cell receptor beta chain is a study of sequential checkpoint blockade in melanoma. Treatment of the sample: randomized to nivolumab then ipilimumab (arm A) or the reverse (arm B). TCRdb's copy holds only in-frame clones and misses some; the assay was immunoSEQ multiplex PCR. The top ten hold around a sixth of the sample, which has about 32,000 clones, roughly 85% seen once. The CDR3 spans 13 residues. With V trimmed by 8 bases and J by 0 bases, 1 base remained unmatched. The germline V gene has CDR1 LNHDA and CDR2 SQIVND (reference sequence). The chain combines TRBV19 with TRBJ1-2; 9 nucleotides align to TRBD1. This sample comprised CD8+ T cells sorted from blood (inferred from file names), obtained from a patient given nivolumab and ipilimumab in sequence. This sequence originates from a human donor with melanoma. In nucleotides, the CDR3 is TGTGCCAGTCGGGACAGGGCTAACTATGGCTACACCTTC. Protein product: CASRDRANYGYTF.